These T cell receptor beta chains were read from a single sample in a study of CD8 T cells in Susac syndrome. One entry per CDR3 protein, called by TCRdb with MiXCR from the immunoSEQ multiplex PCR reads. The repertoire holds some 200,000 distinct CDR3 sequences, with over 90% as singletons. Sequenced material: CD4+ T cells from PBMCs. These receptors were obtained from a human donor with multiple sclerosis. Each CDR3 is given with its conserved first and last residue. The D gene is left open where the match is weak.

j_call,d_call,cdr3_length,v_call,cdr3_aa,cdr3_nt
TRBJ1-1,.,16,TRBV5-4,CASSGQIAGLNTEAFF,TGTGCCAGCAGCGGCCAGATCGCTGGGTTGAACACTGAAGCTTTCTTT
TRBJ1-6,.,15,TRBV6-5,CASSYSRIGDSPLHF,TGTGCCAGCAGTTACTCGAGAATCGGGGATTCACCCCTCCACTTT
TRBJ2-4,TRBD2,15,TRBV7-2,CASSLAAGGKNIQYF,TGTGCCAGCAGCTTAGCGGCGGGGGGGAAAAACATTCAGTACTTC
TRBJ2-5,TRBD1,16,TRBV14,CASSLLGRTGKQTQYF,TGTGCCAGCAGCCTCCTGGGGAGGACAGGGAAGCAGACCCAGTACTTC
TRBJ2-1,TRBD2,15,TRBV24-1,CATSLGLAGGYEQFF,TGTGCCACCAGCCTAGGACTAGCGGGAGGCTATGAGCAGTTCTTC
TRBJ1-1,.,13,TRBV9,CASSAGPRNGAFF,TGTGCCAGCAGCGCCGGGCCCCGGAACGGAGCTTTCTTT
TRBJ2-3,TRBD1,13,TRBV20-1,CSASLTGGRTQYF,TGCAGTGCTAGTTTGACAGGGGGCAGAACGCAGTATTTT
TRBJ2-7,.,13,TRBV3-1,CASSKSGTYEQYF,TGTGCCAGCAGCAAGTCGGGTACCTACGAGCAGTACTTC
TRBJ1-1,TRBD1,15,TRBV29-1,CSVQGTAIGNTEAFF,TGCAGCGTTCAGGGGACAGCCATAGGAAACACTGAAGCTTTCTTT
TRBJ2-3,TRBD2,15,TRBV24-1,CATGLAGTSTDTQYF,TGTGCCACCGGACTAGCGGGGACCAGCACAGATACGCAGTATTTT
TRBJ2-1,.,11,TRBV2,CASSDSGEQFF,TGTGCCAGCAGTGACTCCGGGGAGCAGTTCTTC
TRBJ2-7,TRBD1,14,TRBV20-1,CSAGPGQGHYEQYF,TGCAGTGCGGGGCCGGGACAGGGACACTACGAGCAGTACTTC
TRBJ1-4,.,13,TRBV7-3,CASSSFLGEKLFF,TGTGCCAGCAGCTCGTTTTTAGGCGAAAAACTGTTTTTT
TRBJ1-1,.,13,TRBV29-1,CSVAPQMNTEAFF,TGCAGCGTCGCGCCCCAGATGAACACTGAAGCTTTCTTT